This T cell receptor (beta chain) was found in a study of T cells in Graves' hyperthyroidism and ophthalmopathy. Across the study: Prior to any treatment, at the point of initial diagnosis, peripheral blood was collected.

Any patient presenting with uncontrolled infection, other autoimmune disease, pregnancy or lactation was left out. Germline V gives CDR1 SGDLS, CDR2 YYNGEE. Germline trimming cut 3 bases from V and 6 bases from J; bases unmatched to any gene: 6. The CDR3 covers 15 residues. Whole-study results and caveats: Blood also showed most of the thyroid clonotypes that were expanded above 0.001.

Amplification of TCR beta CDR3 regions was performed using RNA transcripts as template. First-round RT-PCR of the TCR CDR3 relied on the HTBI primer set. TCRdb reanalysed the multiplex PCR reads using MiXCR and keeps one entry per CDR3 protein. The sample lists roughly 420,000 distinct CDR3 sequences; 15% to 17% were seen once. This clonotype was detected a few times. Its antigen is not known. Sequenced sample: blood. The V call is TRBV9, the J call TRBJ2-2, with 9 positions matching TRBD1. The TCR originated in a woman aged 18 to 35 with Graves' hyperthyroidism. The DNA for the CDR3 is TGTGCCAGCAGCGGAGGGACAGGGTATCCCGGGGAGCTGTTTTTT. It codes for CASSGGTGYPGELFF.